The clone carrying this T cell receptor beta chain occurred a few times. A far larger clone differs by one base, so this is likely a read error. The sample has other DNA sequences that encode this CDR3 too. Genomic DNA (from each subset) was split evenly across several immunoSEQ plates. Clones were sequenced by immunoSEQ multiplex PCR, and TCRdb holds only the in-frame ones, with some missing. The sample consists of around 440,000 clones, 77% of them appearing once. The record originates from a study of shared clonotypes between healthy human individuals. The germline V gene has CDR1 SNHLY and CDR2 FYNNEI. Trimming took off 6 bases at V and 8 bases at J, with 11 bases between the two ends. The CDR3 is 11 amino acids.

This clonotype was obtained from a woman aged 40 to 49 in good health. Some clones in this sample may be carry-over from other donors' samples. The gene calls are TRBV2 and TRBJ2-7; D not resolved. Sequencing was done on a sample of PBMCs. The CDR3 sequence: CASRQDYKQYF. CDR3 DNA sequence: TGTGCCAGCAGACAAGATTACAAGCAGTACTTC.